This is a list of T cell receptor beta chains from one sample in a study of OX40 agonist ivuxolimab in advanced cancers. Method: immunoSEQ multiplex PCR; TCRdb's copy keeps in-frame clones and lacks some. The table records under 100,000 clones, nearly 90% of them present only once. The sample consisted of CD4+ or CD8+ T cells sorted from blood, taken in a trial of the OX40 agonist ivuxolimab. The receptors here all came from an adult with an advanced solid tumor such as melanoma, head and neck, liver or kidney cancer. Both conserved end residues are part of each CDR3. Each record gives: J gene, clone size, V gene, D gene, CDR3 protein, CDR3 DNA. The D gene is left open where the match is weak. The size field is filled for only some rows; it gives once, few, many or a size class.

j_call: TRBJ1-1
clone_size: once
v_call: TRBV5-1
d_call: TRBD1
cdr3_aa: CASSGQGSNTEAFF
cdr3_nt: TGCGCCAGCAGTGGACAGGGCTCCAACACTGAAGCTTTCTTT

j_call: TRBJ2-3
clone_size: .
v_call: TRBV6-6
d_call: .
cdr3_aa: CASSYATQGATDTQYF
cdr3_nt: TGTGCCAGCAGTTATGCCACACAGGGAGCCACAGATACGCAGTATTTT

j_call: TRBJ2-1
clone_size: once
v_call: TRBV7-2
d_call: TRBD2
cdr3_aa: CASSRSSGGLSSYNEQFF
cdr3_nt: TGTGCCAGCAGCCGCTCTAGCGGGGGCTTAAGCTCCTACAATGAGCAGTTCTTC

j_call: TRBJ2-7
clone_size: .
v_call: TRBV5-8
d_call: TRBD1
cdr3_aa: CASSLLDRGHEQYF
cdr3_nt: TGTGCCAGCAGCTTGTTGGACAGGGGTCACGAGCAGTACTTC

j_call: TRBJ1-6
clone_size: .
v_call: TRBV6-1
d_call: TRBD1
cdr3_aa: CASSVTGVSPLHF
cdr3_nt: TGTGCCAGCAGCGTCACAGGGGTTTCACCCCTCCACTTT

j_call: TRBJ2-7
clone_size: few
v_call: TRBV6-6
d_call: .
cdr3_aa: CASRATRGEQYF
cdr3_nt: TGTGCCAGCAGAGCGACGCGCGGTGAGCAGTACTTC

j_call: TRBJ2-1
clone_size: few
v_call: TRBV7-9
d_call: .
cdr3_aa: CASSPPPRFGNEQFF
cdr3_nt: TGTGCCAGCAGCCCCCCCCCTAGGTTTGGAAATGAGCAGTTCTTC

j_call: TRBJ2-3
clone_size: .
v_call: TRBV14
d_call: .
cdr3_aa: CASSQEAHTQYF
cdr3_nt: TGTGCCAGCAGCCAAGAAGCTCATACGCAGTATTTT

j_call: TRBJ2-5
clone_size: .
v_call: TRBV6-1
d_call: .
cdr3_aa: CASSVFPGKETQYF
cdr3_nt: TGTGCCAGCAGTGTCTTTCCAGGAAAAGAGACCCAGTACTTC

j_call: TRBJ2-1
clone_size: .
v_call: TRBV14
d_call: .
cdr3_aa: CASSQEALLYNEQFF
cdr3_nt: TGTGCCAGCAGCCAAGAGGCTCTCCTCTACAATGAGCAGTTCTTC

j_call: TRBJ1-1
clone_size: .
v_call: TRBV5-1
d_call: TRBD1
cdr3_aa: CASSLGAGTGRFVNTEAFF
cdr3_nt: TGCGCCAGCAGCTTAGGCGCCGGGACAGGGAGGTTTGTGAACACTGAAGCTTTCTTT

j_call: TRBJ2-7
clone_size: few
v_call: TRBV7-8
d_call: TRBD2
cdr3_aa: CASSSLALSSYEQYF
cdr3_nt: TGTGCCAGCAGCTCACTAGCGCTTAGCTCCTACGAGCAGTACTTC

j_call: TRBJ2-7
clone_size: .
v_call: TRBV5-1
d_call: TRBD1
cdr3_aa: CASSLGQFEQYF
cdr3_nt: TGCGCCAGCAGCCTGGGACAGTTCGAGCAGTACTTC

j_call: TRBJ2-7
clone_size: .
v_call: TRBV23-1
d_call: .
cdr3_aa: CASSRDGDYEQYF
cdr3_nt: TGCGCCAGCAGTCGGGACGGAGACTACGAGCAGTACTTC

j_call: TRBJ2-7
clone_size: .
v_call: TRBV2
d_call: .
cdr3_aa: CASSEGPGGPDEQYF
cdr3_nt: TGTGCCAGCAGTGAGGGCCCTGGGGGTCCGGACGAGCAGTACTTC

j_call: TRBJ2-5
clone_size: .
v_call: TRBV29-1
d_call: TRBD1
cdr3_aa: CSVGGTGRRETQYF
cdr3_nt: TGCAGCGTTGGGGGGACAGGACGGAGGGAGACCCAGTACTTC

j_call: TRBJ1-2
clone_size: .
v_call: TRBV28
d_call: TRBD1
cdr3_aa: CASRTGGAGANYGYTF
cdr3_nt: TGTGCCAGCAGAACAGGGGGCGCCGGGGCTAACTATGGCTACACCTTC

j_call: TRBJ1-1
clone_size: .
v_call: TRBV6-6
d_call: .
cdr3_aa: CASSFQGNTEAFF
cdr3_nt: TGTGCCAGCAGTTTCCAGGGGAACACTGAAGCTTTCTTT

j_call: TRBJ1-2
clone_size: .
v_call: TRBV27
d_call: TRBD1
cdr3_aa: CASSLSWTGGYGYTF
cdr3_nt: TGTGCCAGCAGTTTATCGTGGACAGGCGGCTATGGCTACACCTTC

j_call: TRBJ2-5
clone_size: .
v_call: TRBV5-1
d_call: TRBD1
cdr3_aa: CASSLDTGGETQYF
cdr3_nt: TGCGCCAGCAGCTTGGATACAGGGGGAGAGACCCAGTACTTC

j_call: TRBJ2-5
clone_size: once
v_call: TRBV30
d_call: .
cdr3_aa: CAWSSTGGLQETQYF
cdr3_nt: TGTGCCTGGAGCTCGACGGGGGGCTTACAAGAGACCCAGTACTTC

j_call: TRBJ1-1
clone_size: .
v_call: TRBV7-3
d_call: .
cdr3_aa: CASSLVQHGEAFF
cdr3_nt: TGTGCCAGCAGCTTAGTCCAACACGGTGAAGCTTTCTTT

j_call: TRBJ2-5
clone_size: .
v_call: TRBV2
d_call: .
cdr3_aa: CASSALQETQYF
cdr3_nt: TGTGCCAGCAGTGCACTCCAAGAGACCCAGTACTTC

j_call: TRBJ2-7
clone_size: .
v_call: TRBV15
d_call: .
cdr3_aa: CATGRRGSPYEQYF
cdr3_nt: TGTGCCACCGGGAGACGGGGATCCCCCTACGAGCAGTACTTC

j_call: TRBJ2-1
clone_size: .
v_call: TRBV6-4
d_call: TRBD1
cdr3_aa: CASSVRQGAFNEQFF
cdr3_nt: TGTGCCAGCAGTGTAAGACAGGGGGCCTTCAATGAGCAGTTCTTC

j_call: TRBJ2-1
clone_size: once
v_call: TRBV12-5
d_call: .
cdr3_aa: CASGLEASEQFF
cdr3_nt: TGTGCTAGTGGTTTGGAGGCCTCTGAGCAGTTCTTC

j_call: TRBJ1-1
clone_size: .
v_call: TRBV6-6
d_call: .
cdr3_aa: CASSYLGGVNTEAFF
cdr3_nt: TGTGCCAGCAGTTACTTGGGGGGGGTGAACACTGAAGCTTTCTTT

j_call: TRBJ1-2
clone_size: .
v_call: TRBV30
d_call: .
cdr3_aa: CAWSQLQGIGYTF
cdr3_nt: TGTGCCTGGAGTCAACTTCAGGGGATCGGCTACACCTTC

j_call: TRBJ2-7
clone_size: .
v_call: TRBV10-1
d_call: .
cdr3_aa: CASSTVGEAYEQYF
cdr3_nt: TGCGCCAGCAGTACGGTAGGGGAAGCCTACGAGCAGTACTTC

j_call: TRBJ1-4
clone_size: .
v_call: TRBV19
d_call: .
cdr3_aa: CASKLGHRGVQEKLFF
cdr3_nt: TGTGCCAGTAAATTAGGCCACCGAGGGGTGCAAGAAAAACTGTTTTTT